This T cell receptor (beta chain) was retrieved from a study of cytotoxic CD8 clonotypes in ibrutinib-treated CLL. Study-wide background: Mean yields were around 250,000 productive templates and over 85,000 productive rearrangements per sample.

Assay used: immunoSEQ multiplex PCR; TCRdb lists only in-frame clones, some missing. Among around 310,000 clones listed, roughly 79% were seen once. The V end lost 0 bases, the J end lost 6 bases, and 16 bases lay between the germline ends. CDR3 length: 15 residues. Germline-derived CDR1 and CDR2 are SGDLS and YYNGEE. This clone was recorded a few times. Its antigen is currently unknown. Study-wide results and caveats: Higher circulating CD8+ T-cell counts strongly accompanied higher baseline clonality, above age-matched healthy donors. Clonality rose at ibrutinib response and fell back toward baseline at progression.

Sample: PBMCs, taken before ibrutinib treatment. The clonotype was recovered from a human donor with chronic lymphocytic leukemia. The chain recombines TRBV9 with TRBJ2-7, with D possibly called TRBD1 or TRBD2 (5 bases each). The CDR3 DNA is TGTGCCAGCAGCGTAGGTTTCCAGCTTGGGGGCGAGCAGTACTTC. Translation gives CASSVGFQLGGEQYF.